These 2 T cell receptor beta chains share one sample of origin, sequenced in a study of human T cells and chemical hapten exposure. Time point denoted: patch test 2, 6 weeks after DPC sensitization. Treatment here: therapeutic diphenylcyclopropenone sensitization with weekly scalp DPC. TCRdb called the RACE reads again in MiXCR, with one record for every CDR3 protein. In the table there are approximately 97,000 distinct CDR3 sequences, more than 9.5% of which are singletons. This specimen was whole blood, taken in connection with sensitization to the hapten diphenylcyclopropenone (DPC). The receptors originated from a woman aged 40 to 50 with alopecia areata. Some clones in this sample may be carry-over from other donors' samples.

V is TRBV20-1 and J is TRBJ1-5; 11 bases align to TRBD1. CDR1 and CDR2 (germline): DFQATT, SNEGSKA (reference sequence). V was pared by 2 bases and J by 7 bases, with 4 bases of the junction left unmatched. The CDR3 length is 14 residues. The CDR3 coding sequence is TGCAGTGCTAGACCCGGGACAGGGGGACAGCCCCAGCATTTT. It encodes CSARPGTGGQPQHF.

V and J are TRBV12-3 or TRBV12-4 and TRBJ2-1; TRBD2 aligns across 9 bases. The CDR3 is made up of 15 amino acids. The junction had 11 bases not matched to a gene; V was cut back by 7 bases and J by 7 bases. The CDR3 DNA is TGTGCCAGCACCCTCGCGGGGGGGCCGGTGAATGAGCAGTTCTTC. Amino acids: CASTLAGGPVNEQFF.